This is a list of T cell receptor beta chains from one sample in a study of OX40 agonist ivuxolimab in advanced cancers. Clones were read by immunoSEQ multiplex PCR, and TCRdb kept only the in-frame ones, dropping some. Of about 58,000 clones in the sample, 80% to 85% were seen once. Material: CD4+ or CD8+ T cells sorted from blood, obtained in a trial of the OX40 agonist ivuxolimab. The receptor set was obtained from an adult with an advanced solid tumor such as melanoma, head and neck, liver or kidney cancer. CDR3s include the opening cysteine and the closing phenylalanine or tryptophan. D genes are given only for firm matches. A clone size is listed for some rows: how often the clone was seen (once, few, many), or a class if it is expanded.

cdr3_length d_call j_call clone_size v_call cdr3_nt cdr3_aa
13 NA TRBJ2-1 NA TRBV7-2 TGTGCCAGCAGCAAAAGACAGGAAAATGAGCAGTTCTTC CASSKRQENEQFF
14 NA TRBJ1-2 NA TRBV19 TGTGCCAGTAGTCCCCGGACGGGGCGGAGTGGCTACACCTTC CASSPRTGRSGYTF
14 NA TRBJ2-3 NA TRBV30 TGTGCCTGGACCAAGGGGGTTAGCACAGATACGCAGTATTTT CAWTKGVSTDTQYF
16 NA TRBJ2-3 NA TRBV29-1 TGCAGCGTTGTTTTGGGGAACGGGGGACGGGCAGATACGCAGTATTTT CSVVLGNGGRADTQYF
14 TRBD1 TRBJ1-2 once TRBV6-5 TGTGCCAGCAGGCGCGAGACAGGGTACTATGGCTACACCTTC CASRRETGYYGYTF
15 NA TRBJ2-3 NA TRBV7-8 TGTGCCAGCAGCCCCCGCAGGCCTAGGGAAGATACGCAGTATTTT CASSPRRPREDTQYF
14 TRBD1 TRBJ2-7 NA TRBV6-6 TGTGCCAGCACCGAGGGACAGGGGCCCGACGAGCAGTACTTC CASTEGQGPDEQYF
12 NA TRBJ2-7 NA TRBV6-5 TGTGCCAGCGGGACATGGTTTGGGGAGCAGTACTTC CASGTWFGEQYF
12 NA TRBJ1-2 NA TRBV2 TGTGCGCATCAGGCCCTCGGCTATGGCTACACCTTC CAHQALGYGYTF
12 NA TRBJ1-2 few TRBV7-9 TGTGCCAGCAGCCGCCCCGGCTATGGCTACACCTTC CASSRPGYGYTF
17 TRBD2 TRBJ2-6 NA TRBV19 TGTGCCAGTAGGTCCGCGGGGGGCCGATCTGGGGCCAACGTCCTGACTTTC CASRSAGGRSGANVLTF
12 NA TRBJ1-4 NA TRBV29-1 TGCAGCGTTGTAGGGGATGGTGAAAAACTGTTTTTT CSVVGDGEKLFF
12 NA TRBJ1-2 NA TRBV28 TGTGCCAGCAGTTTACCGGGTGAGGGCTACACCTTC CASSLPGEGYTF
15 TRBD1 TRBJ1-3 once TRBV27 TGTGCCAGCAGTCTCCAGGGGGCCGGGCGAAACACCATATATTTT CASSLQGAGRNTIYF
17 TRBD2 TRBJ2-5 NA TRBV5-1 TGCGCCAGCAGCCCTTGGTGGGCGGGGGGCGCAGAGGAGACCCAGTACTTC CASSPWWAGGAEETQYF
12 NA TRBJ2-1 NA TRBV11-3 TGTGCCAGCAGCTTTCTCCAGGGGGAGCAGTTCTTC CASSFLQGEQFF
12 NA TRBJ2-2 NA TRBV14 TGTGCCAGCAGCCTCTACCCCGGGGAGCTGTTTTTT CASSLYPGELFF
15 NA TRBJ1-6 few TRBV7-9 TGTGCCAGCAGCTTAGGGGACTCCCTCAATTCACCCCTCCACTTT CASSLGDSLNSPLHF
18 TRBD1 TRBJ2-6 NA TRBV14 TGTGCCAGCAGCCCCCGGATAGGACAGGACTCTGGGGCCAACGTCCTGACTTTC CASSPRIGQDSGANVLTF
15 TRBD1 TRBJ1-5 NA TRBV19 TGTGCCAGTAGTATAGGACAGGGGGAAGGTCAGCCCCAGCATTTT CASSIGQGEGQPQHF
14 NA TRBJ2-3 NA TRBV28 TGTGCCAGCAGTTTGGGACATAGCACAGATACGCAGTATTTT CASSLGHSTDTQYF
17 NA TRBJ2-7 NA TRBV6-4 TGTGCCAGCAAACAGGAGACAGGTCTTAAGGACCGATACGAGCAGTACTTC CASKQETGLKDRYEQYF
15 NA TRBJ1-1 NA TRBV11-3 TGTGCCAGCAGCTTTTCCCCCACAGGGAACACTGAAGCTTTCTTT CASSFSPTGNTEAFF
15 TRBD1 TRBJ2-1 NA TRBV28 TGTGCCAGCAGGCTTCCGGGACAGGGAGCTAATGAGCAGTTCTTC CASRLPGQGANEQFF
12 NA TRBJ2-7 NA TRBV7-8 TGTGCCAGCAGCTTAATAGTGGGCGAGCAGTACTTC CASSLIVGEQYF
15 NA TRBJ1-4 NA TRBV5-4 TGTGCCAGCAGCCCACGGGGCTCGGGAAATGAAAAACTGTTTTTT CASSPRGSGNEKLFF
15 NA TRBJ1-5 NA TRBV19 TGTGCCAGTAGGGCCCCCGGGGGGAGCAATCAGCCCCAGCATTTT CASRAPGGSNQPQHF
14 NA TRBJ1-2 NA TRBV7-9 TGTGCCAGCAGCTTATCCGGGTGGGCCTATGGCTACACCTTC CASSLSGWAYGYTF
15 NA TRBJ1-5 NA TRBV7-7 TGTGCTAGCAGCTTACGGGAACATAGCAATCAGCCCCAGCATTTT CASSLREHSNQPQHF
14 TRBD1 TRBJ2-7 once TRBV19 TGTGCCAGTAGGAGCAACAGGGGACCCTACGAGCAGTACTTC CASRSNRGPYEQYF
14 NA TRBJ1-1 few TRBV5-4 TGTGCCAGCAGCTTGGGGCAGAGGAACACTGAAGCTTTCTTT CASSLGQRNTEAFF
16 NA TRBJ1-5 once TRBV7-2 TGTGCCAGCAGCTTAGCGAAGCGCTTTAGCAATCAGCCCCAGCATTTT CASSLAKRFSNQPQHF
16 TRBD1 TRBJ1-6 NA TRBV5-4 TGTGCCAGCAGCTTCGGCCCGACAGGGGAAAATTCACCCCTCCACTTT CASSFGPTGENSPLHF
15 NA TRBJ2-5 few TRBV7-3 TGTGCCAGCAGCCAAAGGGGGAGCAGTTGGGAGACCCAGTACTTC CASSQRGSSWETQYF
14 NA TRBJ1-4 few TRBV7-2 TGTGCCAGCAGGGCAGGGAATAGCGATGAAAAACTGTTTTTT CASRAGNSDEKLFF
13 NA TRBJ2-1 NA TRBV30 TGTGCCTGGTACCGGACAGACTACAATGAGCAGTTCTTC CAWYRTDYNEQFF
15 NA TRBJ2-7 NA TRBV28 TGTGCCAGCAGTTCACCGGCGGAGAGCTCCTACGAGCAGTACTTC CASSSPAESSYEQYF
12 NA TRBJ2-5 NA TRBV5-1 TGCGCCAGCAGCCGGGACCAAGAGACCCAGTACTTC CASSRDQETQYF
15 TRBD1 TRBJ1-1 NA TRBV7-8 TGTGCCAGCAGCTTAGGGACAGGGGGGAACACTGAAGCTTTCTTT CASSLGTGGNTEAFF
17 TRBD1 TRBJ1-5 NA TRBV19 TGTGCCAGTAGTATTCTAGGACAGGTCAATAGCAATCAGCCCCAGCATTTT CASSILGQVNSNQPQHF
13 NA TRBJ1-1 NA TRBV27 TGTGCCAGCGCTACAGGGAAGCGGACTGAAGCTTTCTTT CASATGKRTEAFF
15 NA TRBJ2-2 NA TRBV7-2 TGTGCCAGCAGCTTAGCGGGGGGGCCTGACGGGGAGCTGTTTTTT CASSLAGGPDGELFF
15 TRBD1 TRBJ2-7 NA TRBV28 TGTGCCAGCAGCTCTCCGGGACAGACCTCCTACGAGCAGTACTTC CASSSPGQTSYEQYF
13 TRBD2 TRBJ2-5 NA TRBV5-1 TGCGCCAGCAGCGCCGGGGGGGCGGAGACCCAGTACTTC CASSAGGAETQYF
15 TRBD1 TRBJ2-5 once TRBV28 TGTGCCAGCAGTTTAGGAGGGACAGGGCGGGAGACCCAGTACTTC CASSLGGTGRETQYF